This TCR beta chain was sequenced for a study of blood T cells in healthy people across ages. Trimming at V came to 4 bases and at J to 0 bases, leaving 7 bases not matched to a gene. This CDR3 is 16 amino acids long. Germline-derived CDR1 and CDR2 are MNHNY and SVGAGI (reference sequence). Primed by a sample-barcoded 5' primer and a J-beta primer mix, a second PCR proceeded for 7 to 11 cycles. A single record per CDR3 protein comes from TCRdb applying MiXCR to the 5' RACE reads. The sample lists about 1.4 million distinct CDR3 sequences; almost 60% were seen once. This chain uses TRBV6-6 with TRBJ2-7; 9 nucleotides align to TRBD2. The TCR sequence derives from a man younger than 35 in good health. The sequencing input was blood. Here the CDR3 reads CASSSTGLAGSYEQYF. The CDR3 region has the DNA TGTGCCAGCAGTTCGACGGGACTAGCCGGCTCCTACGAGCAGTACTTC.